Listed below are T cell receptor beta chains from one sample, sequenced in a study of CD8 T cells in Susac syndrome. In TCRdb, the immunoSEQ multiplex PCR reads were re-called with MiXCR into one record per CDR3 protein. The sample comprises roughly 150,000 distinct CDR3 sequences, 85% to 95% of which are singletons, and 0.16% rests with the top ten. Sequenced sample: CD4+ T cells from PBMCs. Source of these receptors: a human donor with Susac syndrome. The CDR3 runs from the conserved cysteine through the conserved F or W. D genes are given only for firm matches. Size is stated for part of the rows, as once, few or many counts, or as a class when the clone is expanded.

TRBV5-1	-	TRBJ2-7	-	TGCGCCAGCAGCTTGGCTGCAGGTCCCTACGAGCAGTACTTC	CASSLAAGPYEQYF
TRBV20-1	-	TRBJ1-1	-	TGCAGTGCGTCAGGCCCCGATGAAGCTTTCTTT	CSASGPDEAFF
TRBV19	-	TRBJ2-1	TRBD1	TGTGCCAGTAGAGGTTCCCGGGACAGGGCAATCAATGAGCAGTTCTTC	CASRGSRDRAINEQFF
TRBV6-5	-	TRBJ2-5	TRBD2	TGTGCCGCGGGGGGGCGGGAGACCCAGTACTTC	CAAGGRETQYF
TRBV20-1	-	TRBJ1-1	TRBD1	TGCAGTGCCATGCCTCGACAGGGAATTAATGAAGCTTTCTTT	CSAMPRQGINEAFF
TRBV20-1	-	TRBJ1-2	-	TGCAGTGCTGCGGGGTCCTACTATGGCTACACCTTC	CSAAGSYYGYTF
TRBV7-3	-	TRBJ2-1	-	TGTGCCAGCAGCTTAAATCTCGGGGGGCCCTACAATGAGCAGTTCTTC	CASSLNLGGPYNEQFF
TRBV5-1	-	TRBJ1-3	-	TGCGCCAGCAGCTCGACAGGATCCTCTGGAAACACCATATATTTT	CASSSTGSSGNTIYF
TRBV7-9	-	TRBJ1-6	-	TGTGCTTCGGACGTTCTTCGATCACCCCTCCACTTT	CASDVLRSPLHF
TRBV12-3/TRBV12-4	-	TRBJ2-2	-	TGTGCCACCGGGGGAAGGGAGCTGTTTTTT	CATGGRELFF
TRBV21-1	-	TRBJ2-1	-	TGTGCCAGCACCCCCCTAGCGGGGGGACCGAGCTCCTACAATGAGCAGTTCTTC	CASTPLAGGPSSYNEQFF
TRBV12-3/TRBV12-4	-	TRBJ1-6	-	TGTGCCAGCAGCCGAGACATCGCGAGCTCCTATAATTCACCCCTCCACTTT	CASSRDIASSYNSPLHF
TRBV5-1	-	TRBJ2-1	TRBD2	TGCGCCAGCAGTATCGAAGGACTAGGCCCCAATGAGCAGTTCTTC	CASSIEGLGPNEQFF
TRBV6-6	once	TRBJ2-7	TRBD1	TGTGCCAGCAGTCGACAGGGAAAGTACGAGCAGTACTTC	CASSRQGKYEQYF
TRBV6-1	-	TRBJ2-4	TRBD2	TGTGCCAGCAGTGAAGCTACCTTACTAGCGGGGGGCCACATTCAGTACTTC	CASSEATLLAGGHIQYF
TRBV18	few	TRBJ2-1	-	TGTGCCAGCTCACCCGGGACTTTGGGTGAGCAGTTCTTC	CASSPGTLGEQFF
TRBV12-3/TRBV12-4	-	TRBJ2-3	TRBD1	TGTGCCAGCAGTTTATCCGACAGGGACATAGATACGCAGTATTTT	CASSLSDRDIDTQYF
TRBV29-1	-	TRBJ1-1	-	TGCAGCGCTGCGGACAGTCGTGAAGCTTTCTTT	CSAADSREAFF
TRBV9	-	TRBJ2-1	TRBD2	TGTGCCAGCAGCCTAGGAAGCGGGGGGGCATCCGAGCAGTTCTTC	CASSLGSGGASEQFF
TRBV14	-	TRBJ2-1	-	TGTGCCAGCAGCTATGCGGGGCCCAGTGGGAATGAGCAGTTCTTC	CASSYAGPSGNEQFF
TRBV29-1	-	TRBJ1-1	-	TGCAGCGTTGGACCGGGAATGAACACTGAAGCTTTCTTT	CSVGPGMNTEAFF
TRBV14	-	TRBJ1-6	-	TGTGCCAGCAGCCACCAGGGTCGTTCACCCCTCCACTTT	CASSHQGRSPLHF
TRBV20-1	-	TRBJ1-4	TRBD1	TGCAGTGCTTGGGACAGCGTTGAAAAACTGTTTTTT	CSAWDSVEKLFF
TRBV12-5	-	TRBJ2-3	-	TGTGCTAGTGGTTTGTTAGTAGATACGCAGTATTTT	CASGLLVDTQYF
TRBV12-3/TRBV12-4	-	TRBJ2-3	-	TGTGCCAGCAGTCGGACTGGTGGAGATACGCAGTATTTT	CASSRTGGDTQYF
TRBV19	-	TRBJ1-3	-	TGTGCCAGTAGTATAGATACGGGTTCTGGAAACACCATATATTTT	CASSIDTGSGNTIYF
TRBV2	-	TRBJ1-4	-	TGTGCCAGCACAATCCAGGGTGGTAATGAAAAACTGTTTTTT	CASTIQGGNEKLFF
TRBV9	once	TRBJ1-1	-	TGTGCCAGCAGCGTAGTACAGTCCAACACTGAAGCTTTCTTT	CASSVVQSNTEAFF
TRBV4-1	-	TRBJ2-6	-	TGCGCCAGCAGCCAAGATAAGAGAAGCTCTGGGGCCAACGTCCTGACTTTC	CASSQDKRSSGANVLTF
TRBV11-2	-	TRBJ2-5	-	TGTGCCAGCAGCCGCATCAGCCTTGAGGGGACCCAGTACTTC	CASSRISLEGTQYF
TRBV4-1	-	TRBJ2-1	-	TGCGCCAGCAGCCAAGAGCCAGTTTACAATGAGCAGTTCTTC	CASSQEPVYNEQFF
TRBV29-1	few	TRBJ1-1	TRBD1	TGCAGCGCCAGACAGGGGATGAACACTGAAGCTTTCTTT	CSARQGMNTEAFF
TRBV20-1	-	TRBJ2-2	-	TGCAGTGCTAGAGGACAAATTGGCGGGGAGCTGTTTTTT	CSARGQIGGELFF
TRBV6-2/TRBV6-3	once	TRBJ2-6	-	TGTGCCAGCAGTTACGGGATGGGGGATTCTGGGGCCAACGTCCTGACTTTC	CASSYGMGDSGANVLTF
TRBV4-2	-	TRBJ2-7	-	TGTGCCAGCAGCCAAGAGGGAAGGCCCACCTACGAGCAGTACTTC	CASSQEGRPTYEQYF
TRBV5-6	-	TRBJ1-4	-	TGTGCCAGCAGCGGGTGGACGGCAACTAATGAAAAACTGTTTTTT	CASSGWTATNEKLFF
TRBV24-1	-	TRBJ2-1	-	TGTGCCACCAGCGATCCAGCGGGCGGGAATGAGCAGTTCTTC	CATSDPAGGNEQFF
TRBV29-1	-	TRBJ1-5	-	TGCAGCGTTGGGACAAAAAGGGATCAGCCCCAGCATTTT	CSVGTKRDQPQHF
TRBV7-3	-	TRBJ2-3	-	TGTGCCAGCAGCCCCCAGGACCAGTCCCTTGGTACGCAGTATTTT	CASSPQDQSLGTQYF
TRBV7-2	-	TRBJ2-6	-	TGTGCCAGCAGCATCTCATCCTCTGGGGCCAACGTCCTGACTTTC	CASSISSSGANVLTF
TRBV20-1	-	TRBJ2-3	TRBD2	TGCAGTGCTCTGACTAGCGGGGGGGCAAAAGAACAAGATACGCAGTATTTT	CSALTSGGAKEQDTQYF
TRBV9	-	TRBJ2-3	TRBD2	TGTGCCAGCAGCACACGGACTAGCGGGGGGTCCACAGATACGCAGTATTTT	CASSTRTSGGSTDTQYF
TRBV9	-	TRBJ2-5	-	TGTGCCAGCAGCGTATTCCCCGCCCTACAAGAGACCCAGTACTTC	CASSVFPALQETQYF
TRBV20-1	-	TRBJ2-7	-	TGCAGTGCTAGAGATGCACGGGGCGCGGGGAGGTACGAGCAGTACTTC	CSARDARGAGRYEQYF
TRBV12-3/TRBV12-4	-	TRBJ1-3	-	TGTGCCAGCAGTGGTGACGGTCCAACCATATATTTT	CASSGDGPTIYF
TRBV5-1	-	TRBJ2-4	TRBD1	TGCGCCAGCAGCTTTGGGGACAGAAGGGAAAACATTCAGTACTTC	CASSFGDRRENIQYF
TRBV5-6	-	TRBJ2-7	-	TGTGCCAGCAGCTTGGTACAGGGGGGGTACGAGCAGTACTTC	CASSLVQGGYEQYF
TRBV9	once	TRBJ2-2	-	TGTGCCAGCAGCGTATGGGGGGGGCCGGGCACCGGGGAGCTGTTTTTT	CASSVWGGPGTGELFF
TRBV5-4	-	TRBJ1-6	-	TGTGCCAGCTCACAGGGAAGCTCCTATAATTCACCCCTCCACTTT	CASSQGSSYNSPLHF
TRBV12-3/TRBV12-4	once	TRBJ1-3	-	TGTGCCAGCAGGACCAGGGAATCTGGAAACACCATATATTTT	CASRTRESGNTIYF
TRBV2	-	TRBJ2-1	-	TGTGCCAGCAGATTCCTCAGGGGCTCCTACAATGAGCAGTTCTTC	CASRFLRGSYNEQFF
TRBV15	once	TRBJ2-2	-	TGTGCCACCAGCAGAGCCGGGACGGACCACTATTACACCGGGGAGCTGTTTTTT	CATSRAGTDHYYTGELFF
TRBV6-2/TRBV6-3	-	TRBJ2-1	TRBD1	TGTGCCAGCACGGGCAGACAGGGGGCCTACAATGAGCAGTTCTTC	CASTGRQGAYNEQFF
TRBV7-9	-	TRBJ2-5	-	TGTGCCAGCAGCTTATATGGAGGAGAGACCCAGTACTTC	CASSLYGGETQYF
TRBV14	once	TRBJ2-6	-	TGTGCCAGCAGCCTCGGTTACTCTGGGGCCAACGTCCTGACTTTC	CASSLGYSGANVLTF
TRBV2	-	TRBJ1-5	-	TGTGCCAGCAGTTTAGGGCACAATCAGCCCCAGCATTTT	CASSLGHNQPQHF
TRBV12-3/TRBV12-4	-	TRBJ2-7	TRBD2	TGTGCCAGCATGAAAGCGGGGGGGCCCTACGAGCAGTACTTC	CASMKAGGPYEQYF